Below, 9 T cell receptor beta chains from the same sample are listed, as sequenced in a study of shared clonotypes between healthy human individuals. Sequenced by immunoSEQ multiplex PCR; TCRdb stores in-frame clones only, minus some. The table records 2 million to 2.5 million clones, 80% to 95% of them present only once. The material sequenced was naive CD4+ T cells from PBMCs. Subset indicated: CD45RA+ positively selected. All receptors derive from a man in his late teens or twenties in good health. Some clones in this sample may be carry-over from other donors' samples.

Comments on this clone: Other nucleotide sequences from this sample produce the same CDR3. The chain employs TRBV5-1 and TRBJ1-5, with D unclear. V lost 0 bases, J lost 5 bases, and 9 bases lay in between. Germline V gene data show CDR1 as SGHRS and CDR2 as YFSETQ. This CDR3 comprises 14 residues. CDR3: CASSLGDGDQPQHF. Written as DNA, the CDR3 is TGCGCCAGCAGCTTGGGGGATGGAGATCAGCCCCAGCATTTT.

This sequence joins TRBV14 and TRBJ1-3; 7 bases match TRBD1. After removal of 3 bases from V and 0 bases from J, the junction contained 2 bases not matched to a gene. From germline, CDR1 is SGHDN and CDR2 FVKESK. The CDR3 runs to 15 residues. As DNA, the CDR3 is TGTGCCAGCAGCCATGCAGGGGGCTCTGGAAACACCATATATTTT. Translating gives CASSHAGGSGNTIYF.

V usage is TRBV15 and J usage is TRBJ1-3; D ambiguous. CDR3 length: 15 residues. Germline V gene lookup returns CDR1 LNHNV and CDR2 YYDKDF (reference sequence). V lost 3 bases and J 0 bases, leaving 9 bases between the germline ends. This CDR3 is CATSRARDSGNTIYF. As DNA, the CDR3 is TGTGCCACCAGCAGGGCCCGGGACTCTGGAAACACCATATATTTT. The variable domain in full, with the rest retrieved from reference TRBV15 and TRBJ1-3, is DAMVIQNPRYQVTQFGKPVTLSCSQTLNHNVMYWYQQKSSQAPKLLFHYYDKDFNNEADTPDNFQSRRPNTSFCFLDIRSPGLGDTAMYLCATSRARDSGNTIYFGEGSWLTVV.

Details on this clone: The sample holds other DNA sequences that translate to the same CDR3. V and J are TRBV7-2 and TRBJ1-5; 8 bases are shared with TRBD1. This CDR3 spans 13 amino acids. J was trimmed by 7 bases and V by 5 bases; bases with no gene match: 4. Looked up from germline, CDR1 is SGHTA and CDR2 is FQGNSA. CDR3 nucleotide sequence: TGTGCCAGCAGCAAGACAGGGGTACAGCCCCAGCATTTT. Protein product: CASSKTGVQPQHF.

The rearrangement links TRBV15 to TRBJ2-7, with TRBD1 matching 8 bases. Trimming cost V 6 bases and J 4 bases; bases outside gene matches: 5. Germline CDR1 LNHNV, CDR2 YYDKDF (reference sequence). The CDR3 spans 13 residues. The CDR3 reads CATRGQGAYEQYF. Here the CDR3 DNA reads TGTGCCACCAGAGGCCAGGGGGCTTACGAGCAGTACTTC.

This chain links TRBV4-3 with TRBJ2-3, with a weak D call TRBD2 (5 bases). Trimming cost V 4 bases and J 4 bases, with 18 bases left between them. The CDR3 sequence is 16 residues long. CDR1 is LGHNA, CDR2 YSLEER, per germline. The CDR3: CASSPLFANGADTQYF. The CDR3 nucleotides are TGCGCCAGCAGCCCCCTGTTCGCTAACGGGGCAGATACGCAGTATTTT.

The rearrangement joins TRBV5-1 to TRBJ1-1; D may be TRBD1 (5 bases). CDR1 is SGHRS and CDR2 is YFSETQ in the germline V gene. The CDR3 sequence is 14 residues long. Trimming shortened V by 1 base and J by 0 bases, and 7 bases separated the two germline ends. The CDR3 DNA follows: TGCGCCAGCAGCTTGTTAGGGGTGAACACTGAAGCTTTCTTT. Translating it yields CASSLLGVNTEAFF. The full variable domain, completed using reference TRBV5-1 and TRBJ1-1, is KAGVTQTPRYLIKTRGQQVTLSCSPISGHRSVSWYQQTPGQGLQFLFEYFSETQRNKGNFPGRFSGRQFSNSRSEMNVSTLELGDSALYLCASSLLGVNTEAFFGQGTRLTVV.

The chain carries TRBV6-6 and TRBJ1-5; tentatively, D is TRBD1 (6 bases). From germline, CDR1 is MNHNY and CDR2 SVGAGI (reference sequence). V shed 0 bases and J shed 6 bases, with 12 bases lying between them. The CDR3 is 15 residues long. This CDR3 reads CASSYSRGQGQPQHF. CDR3 bases: TGTGCCAGCAGTTACTCGCGGGGGCAGGGTCAGCCCCAGCATTTT.

This clone was observed once. The V and J genes are TRBV2 and TRBJ1-3; 10 bases align to TRBD1. J was trimmed by 0 bases and V by 6 bases; bases with no gene match: 5. The CDR3 runs to 16 residues. Germline CDR1 SNHLY, CDR2 FYNNEI. CDR3 protein: CASRRQGAVSGNTIYF. CDR3 DNA sequence: TGTGCCAGCAGGCGACAGGGGGCAGTCTCTGGAAACACCATATATTTT. The whole variable domain, filled in from reference TRBV2 and TRBJ1-3, reads EPEVTQTPSHQVTQMGQEVILRCVPISNHLYFYWYRQILGQKVEFLVSFYNNEISEKSEIFDDQFSVERPDGSNFTLKIRSTKLEDSAMYFCASRRQGAVSGNTIYFGEGSWLTVV.